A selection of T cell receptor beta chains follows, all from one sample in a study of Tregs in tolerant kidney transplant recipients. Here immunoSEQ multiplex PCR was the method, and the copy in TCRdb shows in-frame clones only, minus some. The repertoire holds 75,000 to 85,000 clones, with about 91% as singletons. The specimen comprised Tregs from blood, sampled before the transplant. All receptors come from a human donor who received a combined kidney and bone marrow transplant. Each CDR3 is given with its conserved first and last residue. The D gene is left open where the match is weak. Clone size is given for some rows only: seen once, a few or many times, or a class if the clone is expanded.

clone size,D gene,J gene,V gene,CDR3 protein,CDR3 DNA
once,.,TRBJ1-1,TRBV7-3,CASSEGVDTEAFF,TGTGCCAGCAGCGAGGGGGTGGACACTGAAGCTTTCTTT
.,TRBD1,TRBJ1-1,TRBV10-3,CAISDQKGANTEAFF,TGTGCCATCAGTGATCAAAAGGGGGCGAACACTGAAGCTTTCTTT
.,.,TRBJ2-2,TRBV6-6,CASSTSGELFF,TGTGCCAGCAGCACTAGCGGGGAGCTGTTTTTT
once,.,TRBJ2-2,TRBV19,CASSIDERLRGELFF,TGTGCCAGTAGTATAGATGAGAGGTTAAGGGGGGAGCTGTTTTTT
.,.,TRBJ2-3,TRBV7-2,CASSLGVLAEDTQYF,TGTGCCAGCAGCTTGGGGGTCCTAGCTGAGGATACGCAGTATTTT
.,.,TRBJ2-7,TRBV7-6,CASSPQGLGGYEQYF,TGTGCCAGCAGCCCCCAGGGGTTGGGGGGGTACGAGCAGTACTTC
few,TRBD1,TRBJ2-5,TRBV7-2,CASSKRTGQETQYF,TGTGCCAGCAGCAAACGGACAGGGCAAGAGACCCAGTACTTC
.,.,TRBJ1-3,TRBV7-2,CASSFAGSGSGNTIYF,TGTGCCAGCAGCTTTGCAGGGTCTGGCTCTGGAAACACCATATATTTT
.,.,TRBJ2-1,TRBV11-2,CASSNRGGGINEQFF,TGTGCCAGCAGCAATAGGGGCGGGGGCATCAATGAGCAGTTCTTC
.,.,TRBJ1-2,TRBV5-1,CASSPTLLNSPKGFLNYGYTF,TGCGCCAGCAGCCCTACCCTTTTGAACTCTCCCAAGGGGTTCCTAAACTATGGCTACACCTTC
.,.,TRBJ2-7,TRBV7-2,CASSFGTLPDEQYF,TGTGCCAGCAGCTTCGGGACCCTTCCTGACGAGCAGTACTTC
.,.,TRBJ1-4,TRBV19,CASSGYREANEKLFF,TGTGCCAGTAGTGGATACAGGGAGGCTAATGAAAAACTGTTTTTT
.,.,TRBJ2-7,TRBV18,CASSEGVSYEQYF,TGTGCCAGCTCAGAGGGGGTCTCCTACGAGCAGTACTTC
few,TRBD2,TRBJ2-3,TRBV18,CASSPGGSDTQYF,TGTGCCAGCTCACCGGGGGGGTCGGATACGCAGTATTTT
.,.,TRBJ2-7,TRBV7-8,CASSLVAGHYEQYF,TGTGCCAGCAGCTTAGTGGCGGGCCACTACGAGCAGTACTTC
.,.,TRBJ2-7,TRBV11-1,CASSLTVEYEQYF,TGTGCCAGCAGCCTAACCGTAGAATACGAGCAGTACTTC
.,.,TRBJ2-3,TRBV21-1,CASSKGSGRGAADTQYF,TGTGCCAGCAGCAAAGGAAGCGGCAGGGGGGCCGCAGATACGCAGTATTTT
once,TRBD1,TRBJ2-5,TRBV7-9,CASSLWGQGQETQYF,TGTGCCAGCAGCTTATGGGGACAGGGGCAAGAGACCCAGTACTTC
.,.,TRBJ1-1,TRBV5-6,CASSLVDRGNTEAFF,TGTGCCAGCAGCTTGGTAGACCGGGGGAACACTGAAGCTTTCTTT
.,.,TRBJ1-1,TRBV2,CASMDRQHTEAFF,TGTGCCAGCATGGATAGGCAACACACTGAAGCTTTCTTT
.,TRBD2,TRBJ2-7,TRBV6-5,CASSSSGSGSYEQYF,TGTGCCAGCAGCTCGAGCGGGAGTGGCTCCTACGAGCAGTACTTC
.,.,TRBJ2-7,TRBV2,CASSLSPGRKTYEQYF,TGTGCCAGCAGCCTTAGCCCGGGACGGAAAACCTACGAGCAGTACTTC
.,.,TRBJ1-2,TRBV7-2,CASSLDDSVQETGDGYTF,TGTGCCAGCAGCTTAGACGATTCTGTTCAGGAAACTGGGGATGGCTACACCTTC
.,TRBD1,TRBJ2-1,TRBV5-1,CASSLGTGHQNEQFF,TGCGCCAGCAGCTTGGGGACAGGGCATCAAAATGAGCAGTTCTTC
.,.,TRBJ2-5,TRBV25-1,CASRATQETQYF,TGTGCCAGCAGAGCAACTCAAGAGACCCAGTACTTC
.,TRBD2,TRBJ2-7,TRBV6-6,CASSYWGGEQYF,TGTGCCAGCAGTTACTGGGGGGGGGAGCAGTACTTC
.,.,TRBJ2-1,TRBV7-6,CASSYASGPYNEQFF,TGTGCCAGCAGCTATGCCAGCGGCCCCTACAATGAGCAGTTCTTC
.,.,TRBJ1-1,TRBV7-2,CASSSRENTEAFF,TGTGCCAGCAGCTCCCGAGAGAACACTGAAGCTTTCTTT
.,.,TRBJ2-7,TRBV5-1,CASSLQGLLSYEQYF,TGCGCCAGCAGCTTGCAAGGACTTCTCTCCTACGAGCAGTACTTC
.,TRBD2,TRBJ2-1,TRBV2,CASPGGSGRSEQFF,TGTGCCAGCCCCGGCGGTAGCGGGAGAAGTGAGCAGTTCTTC
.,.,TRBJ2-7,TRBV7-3,CASSLYPPAGSSYEQYF,TGTGCCAGCAGCTTATACCCTCCCGCGGGTAGCTCCTACGAGCAGTACTTC
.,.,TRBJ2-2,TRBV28,CASSLDPARTGELFF,TGTGCCAGCAGCCTTGATCCTGCGAGGACCGGGGAGCTGTTTTTT
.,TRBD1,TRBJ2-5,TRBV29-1,CSVGQLQETQYF,TGCAGCGTGGGACAGCTCCAAGAGACCCAGTACTTC
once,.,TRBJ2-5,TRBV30,CAWSVRGGETQYF,TGTGCCTGGAGTGTCAGGGGTGGGGAGACCCAGTACTTC
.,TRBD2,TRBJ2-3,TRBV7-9,CASSSTSGGTDTQYF,TGTGCCAGCAGCTCGACTAGCGGGGGCACAGATACGCAGTATTTT
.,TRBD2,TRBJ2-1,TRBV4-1,CASSQGLAGGYNEQFF,TGCGCCAGCAGCCAAGGGCTAGCGGGAGGTTACAATGAGCAGTTCTTC
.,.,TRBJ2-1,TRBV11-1,CASSLGVYNEQFF,TGTGCCAGCAGCCTTGGGGTGTACAATGAGCAGTTCTTC
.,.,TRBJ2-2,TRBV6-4,CASSDSSVGELFF,TGTGCCAGCAGTGACTCTAGTGTCGGGGAGCTGTTTTTT
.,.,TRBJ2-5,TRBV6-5,CASSYGAGKGGAQYF,TGTGCCAGCAGTTACGGAGCGGGAAAGGGGGGTGCCCAGTACTTC
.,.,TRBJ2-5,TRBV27,CASSQTNQETQYF,TGTGCCAGCAGTCAAACCAACCAAGAGACCCAGTACTTC
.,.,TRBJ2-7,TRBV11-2,CASSFSISYEQYF,TGTGCCAGCAGCTTTTCAATATCCTACGAGCAGTACTTC
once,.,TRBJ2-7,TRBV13,CASSLEGDGTLQYF,TGTGCCAGCAGCTTAGAAGGAGACGGGACTTTGCAGTACTTC
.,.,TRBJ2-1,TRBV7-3,CASSTQGGFGNEQFF,TGTGCCAGCAGCACACAGGGGGGGTTTGGCAATGAGCAGTTCTTC
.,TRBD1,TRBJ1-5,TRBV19,CASSERTGGYQPQHF,TGTGCCAGTAGTGAACGGACAGGGGGTTATCAGCCCCAGCATTTT
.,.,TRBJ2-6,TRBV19,CASSPTHEVLGANVLTF,TGTGCCAGTAGTCCGACTCACGAGGTTCTGGGGGCCAACGTCCTGACTTTC
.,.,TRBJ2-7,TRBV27,CASSTGRFYEQYF,TGTGCCAGCAGTACCGGGCGCTTCTACGAGCAGTACTTC
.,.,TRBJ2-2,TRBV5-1,CASSLAKGSGELFF,TGCGCCAGCAGCTTGGCAAAGGGCTCCGGGGAGCTGTTTTTT
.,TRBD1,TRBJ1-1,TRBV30,CAWRTGWSEAFF,TGTGCCTGGAGGACAGGGTGGTCTGAAGCTTTCTTT
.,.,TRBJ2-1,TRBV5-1,CASSLVLQSSYNEQFF,TGCGCCAGCAGCTTGGTTTTGCAAAGCTCCTACAATGAGCAGTTCTTC
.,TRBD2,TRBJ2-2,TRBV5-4,CASSWTSGSGELFF,TGTGCCAGCAGCTGGACTAGCGGGAGTGGGGAGCTGTTTTTT
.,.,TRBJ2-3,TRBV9,CASSVQGSTDTQYF,TGTGCCAGCAGCGTACAGGGATCCACAGATACGCAGTATTTT
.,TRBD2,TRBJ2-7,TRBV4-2,CASSQDSPASGIIRSSYEQYF,TGTGCCAGCAGCCAAGATAGTCCGGCTAGCGGGATCATTCGGAGCTCCTACGAGCAGTACTTC
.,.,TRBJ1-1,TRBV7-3,CASSPQANTEAFF,TGTGCCAGCAGCCCCCAGGCGAACACTGAAGCTTTCTTT
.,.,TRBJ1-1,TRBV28,CASSVPGRTMDTEAFF,TGTGCCAGCAGTGTCCCGGGACGTACGATGGACACTGAAGCTTTCTTT
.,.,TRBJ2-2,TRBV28,CASSLFDRLNTGELFF,TGTGCCAGCAGTTTATTTGACAGGCTGAACACCGGGGAGCTGTTTTTT
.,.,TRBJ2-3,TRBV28,CASRPGHSTDTQYF,TGTGCCAGCAGACCGGGTCATAGCACAGATACGCAGTATTTT
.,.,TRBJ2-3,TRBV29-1,CSVEWNTDTQYF,TGCAGCGTTGAATGGAATACAGATACGCAGTATTTT
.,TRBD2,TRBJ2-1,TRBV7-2,CASSLVYRLAPISYNEQFF,TGTGCCAGCAGCTTAGTGTATAGACTAGCGCCGATCTCCTACAATGAGCAGTTCTTC
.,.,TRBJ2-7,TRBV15,CATSIRSSYEQYF,TGTGCCACCAGCATCAGAAGCTCCTACGAGCAGTACTTC
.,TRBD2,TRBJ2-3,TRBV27,CARRGVGTDTQYF,TGTGCAAGGCGGGGGGTGGGGACAGATACGCAGTATTTT